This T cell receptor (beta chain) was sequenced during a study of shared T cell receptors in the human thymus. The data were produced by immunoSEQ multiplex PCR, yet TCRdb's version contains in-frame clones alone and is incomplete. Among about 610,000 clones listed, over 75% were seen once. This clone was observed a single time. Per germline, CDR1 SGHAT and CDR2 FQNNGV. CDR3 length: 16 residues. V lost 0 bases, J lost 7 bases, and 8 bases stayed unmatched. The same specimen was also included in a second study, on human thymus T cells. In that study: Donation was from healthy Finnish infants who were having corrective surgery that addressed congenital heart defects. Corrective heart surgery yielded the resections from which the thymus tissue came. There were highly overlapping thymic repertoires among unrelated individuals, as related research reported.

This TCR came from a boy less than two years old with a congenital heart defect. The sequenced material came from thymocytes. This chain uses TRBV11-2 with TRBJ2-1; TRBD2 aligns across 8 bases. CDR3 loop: CASSLEREGRQNEQFF. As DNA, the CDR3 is TGTGCCAGCAGCTTAGAACGGGAGGGCCGCCAAAATGAGCAGTTCTTC.